The 24 T cell receptor beta chains below were found in one sample sequenced in a study of T cells in Graves' hyperthyroidism and ophthalmopathy (dated by TCRdb to the late 2010s). The library was generated by multiplex PCR. The sample was run on an Illumina HiSeq 2000. The TCR beta CDR3 regions were amplified from the RNA transcripts. The TCR CDR3 was subjected to a first round of RT-PCR using the HTBI primer set and the Qiagen OneStep RT-PCR kit. The raw public reads went through TCRdb reprocessing: fastp at Q25, MiXCR clone calling, in-frame beta chains kept. Duplicate CDR3 protein sequences are folded into a single record with the most common DNA and genes. The sample table records about 500,000 distinct CDR3 sequences; roughly a sixth of these occur just once. The ten largest clones capture around a sixth of the sample. Material: blood. These TCRs come from a woman in her late teens or twenties with Graves' hyperthyroidism.

This clonotype was seen a handful of times. The CDR3 protein is CASSLGQTEYF. CDR3 nucleotide sequence: TGTGCCAGCAGTTTAGGTCAAACTGAGTACTTC. The rearrangement uses TRBV12-3 or TRBV12-4 and TRBJ2-5; D not certain. There are 11 residues in the CDR3. The ends were cut back, 1 base at V and 12 bases at J, with 9 bases in the middle.

A few counts support this clonotype. V and J are TRBV2 and TRBJ2-6; D is unresolved. With 2 bases removed from V and 5 bases from J, the gap between germline ends came to 13 bases. The CDR3 covers 16 residues. In germline, CDR1 is SNHLY, CDR2 FYNNEI. Written as DNA, the CDR3 is TGTGCCAGCAGTGAAATAACCACCGTTCGGGCCAACGTCCTGACTTTC. This encodes CASSEITTVRANVLTF.

This clonotype was observed once. This chain connects TRBV5-6 to TRBJ1-6, with TRBD1 as a possible D gene (6 bases). This CDR3 region has 15 residues. Germline CDR1 and CDR2: SGHDT and YYEEEE. The ends were cut back, 0 bases at V and 8 bases at J, with 12 bases in the middle. The CDR3 region is CASSLVQGKDSPLHF. The CDR3 DNA sequence: TGTGCCAGCAGCTTGGTCCAGGGGAAAGATTCACCCCTCCACTTT.

This clonotype was observed many times. The chain combines TRBV12-3 or TRBV12-4 with TRBJ1-4, with a weak D call TRBD1 (6 bases). V lost 5 bases and J 7 bases, leaving 17 bases between the germline ends. The CDR3 runs 15 residues. CDR3 nucleotide sequence: TGTGCCAGCAGTCACAGGGATTTAGGAGGTGAAAAACTGTTTTTT. Translation: CASSHRDLGGEKLFF.

This clonotype was picked up many times. This chain links TRBV3-1 with TRBJ2-7; 8 nucleotides align to TRBD2. With 2 bases clipped from V and 0 bases from J, the junction kept 9 bases outside the gene matches. CDR3 size: 17 residues. Germline CDR1 and CDR2: LGHDT and YNNKEL (reference sequence). The CDR3 sequence: CASSQTPGTRASYEQYF. Here the CDR3 DNA reads TGTGCCAGCAGCCAAACCCCTGGGACTAGAGCCTCCTACGAGCAGTACTTC.

The chain couples TRBV20-1 to TRBJ2-6; perhaps TRBD1 as D (5 bases). Germline assignment: CDR1 DFQATT and CDR2 SNEGSKA (reference sequence). This CDR3 contains 16 residues. Trimming pared 6 bases from V and 2 bases from J, leaving 17 bases between. CDR3 protein: CSAPNPRRAGANVLTF. CDR3 nucleotides: TGCAGTGCCCCTAATCCCCGCAGGGCTGGGGCCAACGTCCTGACTTTC.

This clonotype appeared many times. The genes are TRBV12-3 or TRBV12-4 and TRBJ1-4; 10 nucleotides agree with TRBD1. The V segment lost 6 bases and the J segment 5 bases; nucleotides outside the gene matches: 3. There are 14 residues in the CDR3. CDR3 sequence reads: CASSRDRGNEKLFF. The CDR3, as DNA: TGTGCCAGCAGCAGGGACAGGGGAAATGAAAAACTGTTTTTT.

Note on this clonotype: One end of the junction is discordant with germline, which a read error may explain. The chain uses TRBV6-2 or TRBV6-3 and TRBJ1-2, with D tentatively TRBD1 (6 bases). In germline, CDR1 is MNHEY, CDR2 SVGEGT. This CDR3 spans 14 amino acids. In DNA form, the CDR3 reads TGTGCCAGCAGTCGAGGCGGGGGCCTCTATGGCTACGCCTTC. The encoded protein is CASSRGGGLYGYAF.

This clonotype was recorded only once. This chain connects TRBV12-3 or TRBV12-4 to TRBJ2-3; 10 nucleotides align to TRBD2. Germline trimming cut 5 bases from V and 2 bases from J; bases unmatched to any gene: 7. The CDR3 runs 16 residues. The CDR3 nucleotides read TGTGCCAGCAGTCATCTAGCGGGGGAGTTCACAGATACGCAGTATTTT. This codes for CASSHLAGEFTDTQYF.

This clonotype has more than one count but fewer than ten. The V gene is TRBV29-1, the J gene TRBJ2-7; D unresolved. Germline CDR1 and CDR2: SQVTM and ANQGSEA. The CDR3 loop spans 11 amino acids. The V end was cut by 5 bases, the J end by 2 bases, with 7 bases between. The CDR3 region is CSVQFTYEQYF. The CDR3 bases are TGCAGCGTTCAATTTACCTACGAGCAGTACTTC.

This clonotype appeared many times. The chain is built from TRBV11-2 and TRBJ2-3; D is uncertain. From germline, CDR1 is SGHAT and CDR2 FQNNGV. V dropped 0 bases and J dropped 3 bases, with 16 bases sitting between them. This CDR3 has 17 residues. CDR3 loop: CASSLESGIGRTDTQYF. Written as DNA, the CDR3 is TGTGCCAGCAGCTTAGAATCTGGGATTGGTAGGACAGATACGCAGTATTTT.

The rearrangement joins TRBV20-1 to TRBJ2-1; no clear D gene. CDR3 length: 12 residues. Germline CDR1 DFQATT, CDR2 SNEGSKA (reference sequence). V was pared by 5 bases and J by 8 bases, with 13 bases between. CDR3 sequence reads: CSAPRTSYEQFF. CDR3 nucleotides: TGCAGTGCTCCCCGGACCTCATATGAGCAGTTCTTC.

This clonotype has a handful of counts. The chain recombines TRBV5-1 with TRBJ2-3; 11 bases fit TRBD2. J was trimmed by 3 bases and V by 2 bases; bases with no gene match: 5. Germline CDR1 SGHRS, CDR2 YFSETQ. The CDR3 totals 16 residues. CDR3 protein: CASSLLAGEATDTQYF. CDR3 DNA: TGCGCCAGCAGCTTACTAGCGGGAGAGGCGACAGATACGCAGTATTTT.

V is TRBV7-9 and J is TRBJ2-3; possibly TRBD2 for D (6 bases). CDR1 and CDR2 from the germline V gene are SEHNR and FQNEAQ (reference sequence). This CDR3 region has 15 residues. The ends were cut back, 9 bases at V and 0 bases at J, with 16 bases in the middle. The CDR3 region is CASRGGAASTDTQYF. CDR3 bases: TGTGCCAGTAGAGGAGGGGCCGCTAGCACAGATACGCAGTATTTT.

The rearrangement links TRBV2 to TRBJ2-7; 9 positions agree with TRBD1. The germline V gene encodes CDR1 SNHLY and CDR2 FYNNEI. CDR3 length: 13 residues. V was clipped by 8 bases and J by 5 bases; unmatched bases: 7. DNA for the CDR3: TGTGCCAGCTCCGGGACAGGGTTCAACGAGCAGTACTTC. Protein sequence: CASSGTGFNEQYF.

This clonotype appeared a few times. This chain joins TRBV15 and TRBJ2-5; D tentatively reads TRBD1 or TRBD2 (5 bases each). V was trimmed by 0 bases and J by 1 base, leaving 9 bases between them. The CDR3 runs to 15 residues. Germline V gene lookup returns CDR1 LNHNV and CDR2 YYDKDF (reference sequence). The CDR3 here is CATSRDGGTQETQYF. The CDR3 DNA reads TGTGCCACCAGCAGAGATGGGGGAACCCAAGAGACCCAGTACTTC.

This clonotype has at least ten counts. The chain couples TRBV12-3 or TRBV12-4 to TRBJ1-1; D is perhaps TRBD1 (6 bases). This CDR3 region has 15 residues. V was pared by 6 bases and J by 3 bases, with 17 bases between. The CDR3 DNA reads TGTGCCAGCAGATCCACCCGGGACAAATACACTGAAGCTTTCTTT. It is translated as CASRSTRDKYTEAFF.

The table lists this clonotype with many counts. This chain joins TRBV20-1 and TRBJ2-1, with 11 nucleotides matching TRBD2. Germline CDR1 DFQATT, CDR2 SNEGSKA (reference sequence). Germline trimming cut 2 bases from V and 9 bases from J; bases unmatched to any gene: 6. CDR3 length: 14 residues. The DNA for the CDR3 is TGCAGTGCTAGAAGTAGCGGGGGGGTTAGTGAGCAGTTCTTC. This sequence encodes CSARSSGGVSEQFF.

The table lists this clonotype with many counts. The rearrangement links TRBV20-1 to TRBJ1-2; D possibly corresponds to TRBD1 (6 bases). The V and J ends lost 4 bases and 5 bases respectively, with 17 bases between them. Germline values: CDR1 DFQATT, CDR2 SNEGSKA (reference sequence). This CDR3 contains 14 residues. CDR3 coding DNA: TGCAGTGCTACCGACGCCCTCAGGGGTTATGGCTACACCTTC. Translating it yields CSATDALRGYGYTF.

This clonotype turned up a few times. The CDR3 DNA reads TGCAGCGTTGTATTTCCGGGATCCCGGGGGAATCAGCCCCAGCATTTT. This sequence encodes CSVVFPGSRGNQPQHF. The chain is built from TRBV29-1 and TRBJ1-5, with D maybe TRBD1 (5 bases). Germline V gives CDR1 SQVTM, CDR2 ANQGSEA. The CDR3 spans 16 residues. V shed 4 bases and J shed 4 bases, with 20 bases lying between them.

This clonotype was recorded a few times. The V gene is TRBV28, the J gene TRBJ1-6; D might be TRBD1 (6 bases). CDR3 length: 15 residues. V lost 4 bases and J lost 7, with 14 bases in between. Per the germline V gene, CDR1 is MDHEN and CDR2 is SYDVKM. The CDR3 spells CASSSQGRLNSPLHF. The DNA of the CDR3 is TGTGCCAGCAGTTCGCAGGGGCGACTAAATTCACCCCTCCACTTT.

In this sample, this clonotype turned up many times. J is TRBJ1-2 and V is TRBV12-3 or TRBV12-4; TRBD1 agrees at 7 bases. The CDR3 has 11 residues. V trimming: 5 bases; J trimming: 8 bases; junction bases outside the gene matches: 2. CDR3: CASSRDRGYTF. The CDR3 bases are TGTGCCAGCAGTAGGGACAGAGGCTACACCTTC.

This clonotype was detected ten times or more. This chain links TRBV28 with TRBJ2-1, with D perhaps matching TRBD2 (7 bases). Germline CDR1 MDHEN, CDR2 SYDVKM. This CDR3 comprises 19 residues. Trimming removed 6 bases from V and 2 bases from J, with 26 bases in between. The CDR3 is CASRQYLGGGGSAYNEQFF. The CDR3 nucleotides read TGTGCCAGCAGACAATATTTGGGGGGGGGCGGGAGTGCCTACAATGAGCAGTTCTTC.

The chain couples TRBV18 to TRBJ1-3; TRBD1 might be the D (5 bases). The germline gives CDR1 KGHSH, CDR2 LQKENI. V lost 0 bases to trimming and J lost 2 bases, with 8 bases between them. The CDR3 contains 15 residues. As DNA, the CDR3 is TGTGCCAGCTCACCACCAAAAGGGGCTGGAAACACCATATATTTT. It is translated as CASSPPKGAGNTIYF.